This T cell receptor beta chain was recovered during a study of T-cell reconstitution after alpha-beta-depleted transplantation in children. The CDR3 contains 15 residues. V was clipped by 4 bases and J by 9 bases; unmatched bases: 7. Germline CDR1 is MNHNS and CDR2 is SASEGT. Researchers prepared the TCRbeta library using unique molecular identifiers, the study reports. From the PCR reads, TCRdb called clonotypes with MiXCR, one entry per CDR3 protein. The table records about 130,000 distinct CDR3 sequences, around a tenth of them present only once. Study outcomes and limitations: Newly made T cells mostly supplied T-cell counts and diversity one year after transplant.

Details on this clonotype: Its matching antigen is unknown.

This receptor was identified in a girl less than two years old who had a stem cell transplant for combined immunodeficiency, so the T cells may come from the graft donor. Material: PBMCs, mostly from graft donor cells, obtained 180 days after TCRalphabeta/CD19-depleted stem cell transplant. This chain joins TRBV6-1 and TRBJ1-6; TRBD1 aligns across 9 bases. The CDR3 coding sequence is TGTGCCAGCAGTGGATACCGGGACAGGGTTTCACCCCTCCACTTT. Its translation: CASSGYRDRVSPLHF.